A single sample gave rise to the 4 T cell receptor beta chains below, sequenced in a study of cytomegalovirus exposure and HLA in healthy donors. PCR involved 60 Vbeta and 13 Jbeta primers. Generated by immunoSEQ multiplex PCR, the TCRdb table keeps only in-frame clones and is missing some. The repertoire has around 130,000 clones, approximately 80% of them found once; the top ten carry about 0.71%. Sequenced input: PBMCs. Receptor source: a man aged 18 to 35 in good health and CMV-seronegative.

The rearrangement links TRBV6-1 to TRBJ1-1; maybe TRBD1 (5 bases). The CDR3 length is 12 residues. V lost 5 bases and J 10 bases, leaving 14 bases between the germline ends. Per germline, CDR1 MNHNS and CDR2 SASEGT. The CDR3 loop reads CASSPDSLSAFF. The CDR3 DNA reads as TGTGCCAGCAGTCCAGACAGTTTATCAGCTTTCTTT.

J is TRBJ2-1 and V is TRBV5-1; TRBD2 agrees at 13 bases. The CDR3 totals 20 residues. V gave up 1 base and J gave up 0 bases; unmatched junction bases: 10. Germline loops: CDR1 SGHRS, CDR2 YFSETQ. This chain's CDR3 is CASSLTNPGLAGYSYNEQFF. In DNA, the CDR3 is TGCGCCAGCAGCTTGACGAACCCGGGACTAGCGGGGTACTCCTACAATGAGCAGTTCTTC.

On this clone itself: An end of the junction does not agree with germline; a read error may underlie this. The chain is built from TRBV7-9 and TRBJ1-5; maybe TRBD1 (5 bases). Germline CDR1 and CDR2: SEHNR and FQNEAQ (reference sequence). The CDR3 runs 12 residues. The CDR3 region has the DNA TGTTCCAGCAGCTCCCGGGGGTGGCCCCAGCATTTT. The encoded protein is CSSSSRGWPQHF.

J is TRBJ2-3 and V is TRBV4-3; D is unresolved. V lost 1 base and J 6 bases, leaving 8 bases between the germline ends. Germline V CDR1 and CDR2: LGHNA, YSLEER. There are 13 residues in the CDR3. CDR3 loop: CASSQGSRDTQYF. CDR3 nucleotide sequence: TGCGCCAGCAGCCAAGGATCGAGGGATACGCAGTATTTT.